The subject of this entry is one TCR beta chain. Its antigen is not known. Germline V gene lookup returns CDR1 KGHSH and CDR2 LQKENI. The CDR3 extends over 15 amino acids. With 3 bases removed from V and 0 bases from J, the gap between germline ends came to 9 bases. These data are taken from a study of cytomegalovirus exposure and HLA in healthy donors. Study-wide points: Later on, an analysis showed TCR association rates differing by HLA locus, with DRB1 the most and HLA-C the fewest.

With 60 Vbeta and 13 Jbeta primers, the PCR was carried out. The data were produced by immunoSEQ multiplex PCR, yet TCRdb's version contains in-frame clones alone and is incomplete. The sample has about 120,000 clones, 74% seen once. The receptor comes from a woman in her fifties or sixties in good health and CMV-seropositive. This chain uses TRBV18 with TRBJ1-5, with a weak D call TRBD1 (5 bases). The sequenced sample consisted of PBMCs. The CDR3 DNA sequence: TGTGCCAGCTCACCGACAGCCGATAGCAATCAGCCCCAGCATTTT. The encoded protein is CASSPTADSNQPQHF.